What follows are 26 T cell receptor beta chains derived from one specimen sequenced in a study of cytomegalovirus exposure and HLA in healthy donors. PCR used 60 Vbeta primers and 13 Jbeta primers. The method was immunoSEQ multiplex PCR; TCRdb's version includes in-frame clones alone and lacks a portion of them. The top ten clones hold 1.4% of a sample with 150,000 to 200,000 clones, approximately 78% of them seen once. The sample consisted of PBMCs. The source is a male donor in good health and CMV-seronegative.

The rearrangement joins TRBV6-5 to TRBJ1-2; tentative D call: TRBD1 (6 bases). The length of the CDR3 is 15 residues. Trimming removed 5 bases from V and 6 bases from J, with 19 bases in between. Germline CDR1 MNHEY, CDR2 SVGAGI. CDR3 in DNA: TGTGCCAGCAGTGGGGCGGGGGGCGGTTATGATGGCTACACCTTC. This gives the protein CASSGAGGGYDGYTF.

V and J are TRBV29-1 and TRBJ1-1; D perhaps matches TRBD1 (5 bases). The CDR3 covers 13 residues. Looked up from germline, CDR1 is SQVTM and CDR2 is ANQGSEA. V was pared by 5 bases and J by 5 bases, with 15 bases between. CDR3 in amino acids: CSVRELGGTEAFF. CDR3 nucleotide sequence: TGCAGCGTTCGTGAACTCGGGGGGACTGAAGCTTTCTTT.

J is TRBJ1-5 and V is TRBV6-1, with D unclear. The ends were cut back, 0 bases at V and 5 bases at J, with 14 bases in the middle. This CDR3 is 16 amino acids long. Per the germline V gene, CDR1 is MNHNS and CDR2 is SASEGT. The CDR3 protein is CASSEASGVGDQPQHF. Written as DNA, the CDR3 is TGTGCCAGCAGTGAAGCTAGCGGGGTGGGCGATCAGCCCCAGCATTTT.

The rearrangement joins TRBV11-2 to TRBJ1-1, with D tentatively TRBD1 (5 bases). Germline V gene sequence: CDR1 SGHAT, CDR2 FQNNGV. V was pared by 1 base and J by 4 bases, with 16 bases between. This CDR3 region has 16 residues. CDR3 sequence (DNA): TGTGCCAGCAGCTTAGGGGCAGGGCTTTCGAGCACTGAAGCTTTCTTT. This encodes CASSLGAGLSSTEAFF.

The rearrangement links TRBV27 to TRBJ1-6; no reliable D call. The CDR3 extends over 13 amino acids. CDR1 is MNHEY, CDR2 SMNVEV, per germline (reference sequence). Trimming took off 4 bases at V and 12 bases at J, with 13 bases between the two ends. This chain's CDR3 is CASSSSGSRPLHF. The CDR3 DNA reads as TGTGCCAGCAGTTCCTCGGGATCCCGACCCCTCCACTTT.

CDR3 DNA: TGTGCCAGCAGAAGTGCGCCTGGCACAGATACGCAGTATTTT. Translation: CASRSAPGTDTQYF. V and J are TRBV2 and TRBJ2-3, with D unclear. The V and J ends lost 6 bases and 1 base respectively, with 11 bases between them. The CDR3 runs to 14 residues. The germline gives CDR1 SNHLY, CDR2 FYNNEI.

This clone has just one count. This chain connects TRBV7-3 to TRBJ2-3; 8 bases map to TRBD2. The CDR3 is made up of 14 amino acids. Losses at the gene ends were 5 bases for V and 5 bases for J; bases not matched to a gene: 6. CDR1 SGHTA and CDR2 FQGTGA come from the germline V gene. CDR3 DNA: TGTGCCAGCAGCCGGGAGGGGAGTAGAGATACGCAGTATTTT. Translating it yields CASSREGSRDTQYF.

The chain employs TRBV2 and TRBJ1-2; 12 bases line up with TRBD1. CDR1 is SNHLY and CDR2 is FYNNEI in the germline V gene. This CDR3 has 15 residues. Losses at the gene ends were 9 bases for V and 0 bases for J; bases not matched to a gene: 5. The CDR3: CARRDRGPANYGYTF. CDR3 nucleotides: TGTGCCAGAAGGGACAGGGGGCCTGCTAACTATGGCTACACCTTC.

The chain links TRBV6-1 to TRBJ1-5; D may be TRBD1 (6 bases). Deletions cut 1 base from V and 7 bases from J, with 14 bases between. The CDR3 sequence is 15 residues long. From germline, CDR1 is MNHNS and CDR2 SASEGT. CDR3: CASSEGQGWGQPQHF. In DNA, the CDR3 is TGTGCCAGCAGTGAAGGCCAGGGGTGGGGACAGCCCCAGCATTTT.

A few counts support this clone. The rearrangement uses TRBV15 and TRBJ1-2; D remains unclear. V was pared by 1 base and J by 7 bases, with 10 bases between. The germline V gene has CDR1 LNHNV and CDR2 YYDKDF (reference sequence). The CDR3 consists of 13 residues. CDR3 residues: CATSRGNSGGYTF. CDR3 in DNA: TGTGCCACCAGCAGAGGAAACTCGGGTGGCTACACCTTC.

This chain connects TRBV5-6 to TRBJ1-6, with TRBD1 as a possible D gene (6 bases). V was clipped by 2 bases and J by 6 bases, with 12 bases between them. This CDR3 has 15 amino acids. Germline V CDR1 and CDR2: SGHDT, YYEEEE. The CDR3 protein is CASSFVDRINSPLHF. The CDR3 region has the DNA TGTGCCAGCAGCTTCGTTGACAGGATTAATTCACCCCTCCACTTT.

The rearrangement joins TRBV28 to TRBJ1-2; D gene ambiguous. The CDR3 totals 12 residues. Germline V gene lookup returns CDR1 MDHEN and CDR2 SYDVKM. V was clipped by 10 bases and J by 4 bases, with 13 bases between them. CDR3 region: CATGRGTYGYTF. CDR3 coding DNA: TGTGCCACCGGACGGGGTACCTATGGCTACACCTTC.

This chain connects TRBV7-9 to TRBJ2-7; 8 nucleotides match TRBD2. CDR1 SEHNR and CDR2 FQNEAQ come from the germline V gene (reference sequence). The CDR3 spans 14 residues. V lost 4 bases to trimming and J lost 4 bases; unmatched junction nucleotides: 6. CDR3 protein: CASSSSGLAYEQYF. In DNA form, the CDR3 reads TGTGCCAGCAGCTCCTCCGGACTAGCATACGAGCAGTACTTC.

The chain uses TRBV5-1 and TRBJ2-7; possibly TRBD2 for D (6 bases). Germline V gives CDR1 SGHRS, CDR2 YFSETQ. The CDR3 consists of 15 residues. V gave up 0 bases and J gave up 4 bases, with 14 bases separating them. CDR3 region: CASSLVIGGSYEQYF. The CDR3 nucleotides read TGCGCCAGCAGCTTGGTCATAGGAGGGTCATACGAGCAGTACTTC.

J is TRBJ2-3 and V is TRBV9, with TRBD2 matching over 12 bases. The trim removed 4 bases at V and 2 bases at J, leaving 14 bases unmatched. Germline V gene sequence: CDR1 SGDLS, CDR2 YYNGEE. The CDR3 sequence is 19 residues long. This CDR3 reads CASSPESSGGAAYTDTQYF. In DNA, the CDR3 is TGTGCCAGCAGCCCCGAGTCTAGCGGGGGGGCGGCGTACACAGATACGCAGTATTTT.

In its sample, this clone was seen a few times. This sequence joins TRBV19 and TRBJ2-1; TRBD2 agrees at 10 bases. Germline lookup yields CDR1 LNHDA and CDR2 SQIVND (reference sequence). This CDR3 contains 15 residues. The V and J ends lost 1 base and 7 bases, in that order; junction bases with no gene match: 4. The CDR3 loop reads CASSIGGTSVNEQFF. CDR3 sequence (DNA): TGTGCCAGTAGTATAGGAGGGACTAGCGTGAATGAGCAGTTCTTC.

This chain uses TRBV5-1 with TRBJ2-5; 9 bases are a match to TRBD1. V dropped 6 bases and J dropped 4; count of bases not matched to a gene: 10. Germline V lookup: CDR1 SGHRS, CDR2 YFSETQ. This CDR3 contains 15 residues. CDR3 bases: TGCGCCAGCACCCACCCCGGGACAGGGTCAGAGACCCAGTACTTC. As protein: CASTHPGTGSETQYF.

The CDR3 reads CASSSPGQGGEKLFF. Written as DNA, the CDR3 is TGTGCCAGCAGTAGCCCGGGACAGGGTGGCGAAAAACTGTTTTTT. J is TRBJ1-4 and V is TRBV28, with 9 positions matching TRBD1. The CDR3 contains 15 residues. Germline lookup yields CDR1 MDHEN and CDR2 SYDVKM. The V gene end was trimmed by 5 bases and the J gene end by 8 bases; junction bases not matched to a gene: 9.

V and J are TRBV5-1 and TRBJ1-2; maybe TRBD1 (5 bases). Trimming stripped 7 bases from V and 5 bases from J, with 12 bases between. The CDR3 runs 12 residues. Germline lookup yields CDR1 SGHRS and CDR2 YFSETQ. The CDR3 loop is CASAQGWYGYTF. CDR3 DNA: TGCGCCAGCGCCCAGGGATGGTATGGCTACACCTTC.

The chain employs TRBV28 and TRBJ2-7; 8 bases agree with TRBD2. CDR3 length equals 16 residues. The trim removed 5 bases at V and 4 bases at J, leaving 13 bases unmatched. Germline V gives CDR1 MDHEN, CDR2 SYDVKM. This CDR3 is CASSQGTGGRRYEQYF. CDR3 in DNA: TGTGCCAGCAGTCAAGGAACGGGCGGGAGGAGGTACGAGCAGTACTTC. Variable domain in full (rest from reference TRBV28 and TRBJ2-7): DVKVTQSSRYLVKRTGEKVFLECVQDMDHENMFWYRQDPGLGLRLIYFSYDVKMKEKGDIPEGYSVSREKKERFSLILESASTNQTSMYLCASSQGTGGRRYEQYFGPGTRLTVT.

The chain recombines TRBV7-9 with TRBJ2-7; D possibly corresponds to TRBD1 (5 bases). Trimming pared 1 base from V and 4 bases from J, leaving 8 bases between. This CDR3 comprises 13 residues. The germline V gene encodes CDR1 SEHNR and CDR2 FQNEAQ (reference sequence). CDR3 region: CASSLVSGYEQYF. CDR3 DNA: TGTGCCAGCAGCTTAGTCTCAGGGTACGAGCAGTACTTC.

The rearrangement uses TRBV30 and TRBJ2-7; D gene uncertain. V was pared by 0 bases and J by 4 bases, with 10 bases between. Germline V gene data show CDR1 as GTSNPN and CDR2 as SVGIG (reference sequence). This CDR3 comprises 13 residues. CDR3 sequence (DNA): TGTGCCTGGAGTGTACAACCGATTTACGAGCAGTACTTC. Translating gives CAWSVQPIYEQYF.

This rearrangement joins TRBV7-8 to TRBJ1-2; tentative D call: TRBD1 (5 bases). The CDR3 has 14 amino acids. Germline lookup yields CDR1 SGHVS and CDR2 FQNEAQ. The V end was cut by 5 bases, the J end by 5 bases, with 15 bases between. Here the CDR3 reads CASSPLDREYGYTF. Written as DNA, the CDR3 is TGTGCCAGCAGCCCCCTCGACAGAGAATATGGCTACACCTTC.

The chain has TRBV9 and TRBJ2-7; 8 bases match TRBD1. Germline CDR1 is SGDLS and CDR2 is YYNGEE. J was trimmed by 1 base and V by 4 bases; bases with no gene match: 4. This CDR3 has 14 amino acids. CDR3 residues: CASSSRTGSYEQYF. The CDR3 DNA reads TGTGCCAGCAGCTCCCGGACAGGGTCCTACGAGCAGTACTTC.

The CDR3 protein is CASSMGTSGPHPRETQYF. CDR3 in DNA: TGCGCCAGCAGCATGGGGACTAGCGGGCCTCATCCAAGGGAGACCCAGTACTTC. This chain connects TRBV5-1 to TRBJ2-5; the match to TRBD2 covers 12 bases. CDR1 and CDR2 (germline): SGHRS, YFSETQ. V was clipped by 4 bases and J by 5 bases; unmatched bases: 15. The CDR3 totals 18 residues.

This chain connects TRBV4-1 to TRBJ1-2, with a tentative D call TRBD1 (5 bases). The V end was cut by 0 bases, the J end by 8 bases, with 19 bases between. The germline CDR1 and CDR2 sequences are MGHRA and YSYEKL. The length of the CDR3 is 16 residues. CDR3: CASSQDYKTDLRGYTF. The CDR3 coding sequence is TGCGCCAGCAGCCAAGATTATAAGACAGACCTAAGGGGCTACACCTTC.